The clone carrying this TCR beta chain was counted many times. TCRdb's copy holds only in-frame clones and misses some; the assay was immunoSEQ multiplex PCR. Listed for the sample are tens of thousands of clones, none seen a single time. This sample was taken from a study of T cells after posttransplantation cyclophosphamide. Cyclophosphamide on days +3 and +4 followed busulfan-fludarabine conditioning and a marrow graft. The CDR3 covers 15 residues. Per germline, CDR1 MNHEY and CDR2 SVGAGI. V was pared by 6 bases and J by 0 bases, with 11 bases between. The clonotype comes from a male patient in his late teens or twenties who received an allogeneic stem cell transplant from a related donor, was CMV-positive, and had no GVHD. The graft donor may be the source of some T cells. This chain uses TRBV6-5 with TRBJ2-2; D is possibly TRBD2 (6 bases). The input for sequencing was PBMCs, taken after allogeneic stem cell transplant with posttransplant cyclophosphamide. CDR3: CASRRDPSNTGELFF. CDR3 nucleotide sequence: TGTGCCAGCAGGCGGGACCCTTCGAACACCGGGGAGCTGTTTTTT.